These 15 T cell receptor beta chains originate from one sample sequenced in a study of cytotoxic CD8 clonotypes in ibrutinib-treated CLL. Data came from immunoSEQ multiplex PCR; TCRdb stores just in-frame clones and leaves some out. The sample yields 60,000 or so clones, 45% to 65% seen once. This material consisted of PBMCs, taken after 12 months of ibrutinib treatment. All receptors come from a human donor with chronic lymphocytic leukemia.

By proportion, this clone is medium-sized. The chain joins TRBV7-9 to TRBJ1-1; the match to TRBD1 covers 7 bases. The J segment lost 6 bases and the V segment lost 7 bases, leaving 11 bases of the junction unmatched. In germline, CDR1 is SEHNR, CDR2 FQNEAQ (reference sequence). This CDR3 spans 14 amino acids. The CDR3 here is CASTDNAQGPEAFF. The CDR3 DNA follows: TGTGCCAGCACCGACAACGCACAGGGGCCTGAAGCTTTCTTT.

This clone was found a few times. The V gene is TRBV18, the J gene TRBJ1-5; 11 bases agree with TRBD1. The ends lost 3 bases at V and 2 bases at J; junction bases unmatched: 3. There are 16 residues in the CDR3. In germline, CDR1 is KGHSH, CDR2 LQKENI. Written as DNA, the CDR3 is TGTGCCAGCTCACCGGGACAGGGGGGAGGCAATCAGCCCCAGCATTTT. Translated, it gives CASSPGQGGGNQPQHF. The full variable domain, its missing parts supplied by reference TRBV18 and TRBJ1-5, is NAGVMQNPRHLVRRRGQEARLRCSPMKGHSHVYWYRQLPEEGLKFMVYLQKENIIDESGMPKERFSAEFPKEGPSILRIQQVVRGDSAAYFCASSPGQGGGNQPQHFGDGTRLSIL.

The chain uses TRBV5-6 and TRBJ2-5; D perhaps matches TRBD1 (6 bases). V was pared by 2 bases and J by 2 bases, with 13 bases between. The germline V gene has CDR1 SGHDT and CDR2 YYEEEE. The CDR3 totals 15 residues. DNA for the CDR3: TGTGCCAGCAGCTTTGGACAGTGGGGGCAAGAGACCCAGTACTTC. It encodes CASSFGQWGQETQYF.

The chain employs TRBV6-5 and TRBJ1-1; D gene uncertain. CDR3 length equals 13 residues. Trimming left V 9 bases short and J 0 bases short, with 11 bases between. CDR1 is MNHEY and CDR2 is SVGAGI in the germline V gene. Here the CDR3 DNA reads TGTGCCAGTTCCGTGGGGATGAACACTGAAGCTTTCTTT. Translated, it gives CASSVGMNTEAFF.

The table lists this clone with a few counts. The rearrangement uses TRBV5-8 and TRBJ2-6; tentative D call: TRBD1 (6 bases). Germline CDR1 reads SGHTS; CDR2 reads YDEGEE. CDR3 length equals 18 residues. Trimming took 2 bases from V and 1 from J, leaving 16 bases between them. The CDR3 spells CASSFMGALVSGANVLTF. The CDR3 DNA reads TGTGCCAGCAGCTTCATGGGGGCCCTAGTATCTGGGGCCAACGTCCTGACTTTC.

This clone was picked up one time. The chain recombines TRBV9 with TRBJ1-6; D is uncertain. V lost 0 bases and J lost 5, with 6 bases in between. This CDR3 spans 14 amino acids. CDR1 and CDR2 (germline): SGDLS, YYNGEE. DNA for the CDR3: TGTGCCAGCAGCGTAGCTTCAGATAATTCACCCCTCCACTTT. This codes for CASSVASDNSPLHF.

This clone has only a few counts. The chain is built from TRBV7-2 and TRBJ1-5, with 11 bases that match TRBD1. The CDR3 totals 15 residues. Unmatched junction bases numbered 4, after V lost 6 bases and J lost 3 bases. The germline V gene has CDR1 SGHTA and CDR2 FQGNSA. In DNA, the CDR3 is TGTGCCAGCAGTACCGGACAGGGGGCCAATCAGCCCCAGCATTTT. Residues: CASSTGQGANQPQHF. Combining the CDR3 with reference TRBV7-2 and TRBJ1-5 gives the whole variable domain GAGVSQSPSNKVTEKGKDVELRCDPISGHTALYWYRQSLGQGLEFLIYFQGNSAPDKSGLPSDRFSAERTGGSVSTLTIQRTQQEDSAVYLCASSTGQGANQPQHFGDGTRLSIL.

The chain is built from TRBV5-1 and TRBJ1-2; D perhaps matches TRBD1 (6 bases). The CDR3 is 14 amino acids. V was shortened by 4 bases and J by 5 bases, with 15 bases between the two germline ends. Germline lookup yields CDR1 SGHRS and CDR2 YFSETQ. The CDR3 DNA sequence: TGCGCCAGCAGCACCTCAGGGGAGAGGTATGGCTACACCTTC. Translated, it gives CASSTSGERYGYTF.

This clone showed up just a few times. The J gene is TRBJ2-1, the V gene TRBV20-1; D is uncertain. The length of the CDR3 is 10 residues. V was pared by 3 bases and J by 8 bases, with 5 bases between. Looked up from germline, CDR1 is DFQATT and CDR2 is SNEGSKA (reference sequence). The CDR3 DNA sequence: TGCAGTGCTAGTCTCCATGAGCAGTTCTTC. It specifies CSASLHEQFF.

V usage is TRBV2 and J usage is TRBJ2-2; D is possibly TRBD1 (5 bases). The CDR3 has 13 residues. Germline CDR1 reads SNHLY; CDR2 reads FYNNEI. The ends were cut back, 9 bases at V and 2 bases at J, with 10 bases in the middle. CDR3 loop: CASARVNTGELFF. The CDR3 coding sequence is TGTGCCAGTGCCAGGGTTAACACCGGGGAGCTGTTTTTT.

The chain employs TRBV6-4 and TRBJ1-5; no definite D call. Germline values: CDR1 MRHNA, CDR2 SNTAGT. V shed 6 bases and J shed 0 bases, with 15 bases lying between them. The CDR3 runs to 16 residues. CDR3 protein: CASRVRVLDSNQPQHF. The DNA for the CDR3 is TGTGCCAGCAGAGTACGGGTACTGGATAGCAATCAGCCCCAGCATTTT.

The rearrangement uses TRBV5-5 and TRBJ1-1; 9 bases match TRBD1. This CDR3 is 17 amino acids long. V trimming: 4 bases; J trimming: 0 bases; junction bases outside the gene matches: 10. Germline CDR1 and CDR2: SGHKS and YYEKEE (reference sequence). CDR3 DNA sequence: TGTGCCAGCAGCCCCCGGACAGGGGTCAGTTTGAACACTGAAGCTTTCTTT. Its translation is CASSPRTGVSLNTEAFF.

This clone was seen a few times. This sequence joins TRBV5-1 and TRBJ2-5; D remains unclear. The V gene lost 7 bases and the J gene lost 7 bases, with 11 bases spanning the gap. Germline lookup yields CDR1 SGHRS and CDR2 YFSETQ. This CDR3 contains 11 residues. This chain's CDR3 is CASPNPRTQYF. The CDR3 coding sequence is TGCGCCAGCCCAAATCCCAGGACCCAGTACTTC. The complete variable domain, with remaining parts taken from reference TRBV5-1 and TRBJ2-5, reads KAGVTQTPRYLIKTRGQQVTLSCSPISGHRSVSWYQQTPGQGLQFLFEYFSETQRNKGNFPGRFSGRQFSNSRSEMNVSTLELGDSALYLCASPNPRTQYFGPGTRLLVL.

The table lists this clone with a few counts. The chain has TRBV7-9 and TRBJ1-1; 7 nucleotides align to TRBD1. The V and J ends lost 5 bases and 2 bases, in that order; junction bases with no gene match: 11. Germline V gene lookup returns CDR1 SEHNR and CDR2 FQNEAQ (reference sequence). The CDR3 runs 16 residues. CDR3: CASSPLQGGKNTEAFF. The DNA for the CDR3 is TGTGCCAGCAGCCCCCTCCAGGGGGGAAAAAACACTGAAGCTTTCTTT.

V is TRBV27 and J is TRBJ2-7; the D gene is possibly TRBD2 (5 bases). The V end lost 3 bases, the J end lost 6 bases, and 6 bases lay between the germline ends. The V gene's germline CDR1 is MNHEY and CDR2 SMNVEV (reference sequence). The CDR3 extends over 11 amino acids. The chain's CDR3 is CASSFGGEQYF. As DNA, the CDR3 is TGTGCCAGCAGTTTTGGAGGCGAGCAGTACTTC.